This is a list of T cell receptor beta chains from one sample in a study of blood T cell repertoires in COVID-19. Clones were read by immunoSEQ multiplex PCR, and TCRdb kept only the in-frame ones, dropping some. The sample gives 90,000 to 150,000 clones, about 85% of which show up once; roughly 8% is in the top ten. Sequencing was done on a sample of peripheral blood. These receptors were obtained from a human donor in a cohort sampled during active COVID-19. CDR3s include the opening cysteine and the closing phenylalanine or tryptophan. D genes are given only for firm matches. A row's size may be missing; if present it is once, few, many or a size class.

TRBV15,TRBD2,.,TRBJ2-3,CATSRGKSRTSRVSTDTQYF,TGTGCCACCAGCAGAGGAAAATCAAGGACTAGCCGGGTGAGCACAGATACGCAGTATTTT
TRBV7-9,TRBD2,.,TRBJ2-5,CASSLLTSLRETQYF,TGTGCCAGCAGCTTATTGACTAGCTTGCGAGAGACCCAGTACTTC
TRBV3-1/TRBV3-2,TRBD2,.,TRBJ2-5,CASSQISGPTQETQYF,TGTGCCAGCAGCCAGATTAGCGGGCCCACCCAAGAGACCCAGTACTTC
TRBV5-5,.,.,TRBJ2-5,CASSSRPLGVETQYF,TGTGCCAGCAGCTCAAGGCCACTCGGGGTAGAGACCCAGTACTTC
TRBV6-6,.,few,TRBJ2-7,CASSYPGGSYEQYF,TGTGCCAGCAGTTACCCCGGGGGCTCCTACGAGCAGTACTTC
TRBV27,.,.,TRBJ1-1,CASSLAGLNTEAFF,TGTGCCAGCAGTTTGGCAGGTTTGAACACTGAAGCTTTCTTT
TRBV30,.,.,TRBJ1-2,CAWILITGNGYTF,TGTGCCTGGATCCTAATCACAGGGAATGGCTACACCTTC
TRBV15,.,.,TRBJ2-7,CATSRDLQGGARTYEQYF,TGTGCCACCAGCAGAGATCTCCAAGGGGGGGCACGAACCTACGAGCAGTACTTC
TRBV4-1,.,.,TRBJ2-3,CASSPSSGLSTDTQYF,TGCGCCAGCAGCCCTTCTTCCGGGTTGTCCACAGATACGCAGTATTTT
TRBV7-9,.,.,TRBJ1-5,CASSLGQDSNQPQHF,TGTGCCAGCAGCTTAGGACAAGATAGCAATCAGCCCCAGCATTTT
TRBV3-1/TRBV3-2,.,.,TRBJ2-7,CASSPIGRISYEQYF,TGTGCCAGCAGCCCTATAGGCAGGATCTCCTACGAGCAGTACTTC
TRBV2,.,few,TRBJ1-6,CASSATVNSPLHF,TGTGCCAGCAGTGCGACAGTCAATTCACCCCTCCACTTT
TRBV7-7,TRBD1,.,TRBJ2-7,CASSSGTGSYEQYF,TGTGCCAGCAGCTCCGGGACAGGCTCCTACGAGCAGTACTTC
TRBV25-1,.,.,TRBJ2-7,CASSDPGSMNEQYF,TGTGCCAGCAGTGACCCGGGGTCGATGAACGAGCAGTACTTC
TRBV5-5,TRBD1,.,TRBJ1-2,CASRPGQGNGYTF,TGTGCCAGCAGACCGGGACAGGGGAATGGCTACACCTTC
TRBV29-1,TRBD2,.,TRBJ2-1,CSVEREGIDEQFF,TGCAGCGTTGAACGGGAGGGGATCGATGAGCAGTTCTTC
TRBV5-1,.,.,TRBJ1-3,CASSLGGDSGNTIYF,TGCGCCAGCAGCTTGGGGGGCGATTCTGGAAACACCATATATTTT
TRBV24-1,TRBD1,.,TRBJ2-3,CATITPGQGKDTQYF,TGTGCCACCATTACCCCGGGACAGGGTAAAGATACGCAGTATTTT
TRBV10-3,.,.,TRBJ1-2,CAIRPKDRDGYTF,TGTGCCATCAGGCCGAAGGACAGAGATGGCTACACCTTC
TRBV6-5,.,.,TRBJ1-2,CASSPPTGPNYGYTF,TGTGCCAGCAGTCCCCCCACAGGACCTAACTATGGCTACACCTTC
TRBV28,.,once,TRBJ1-5,CASTKGGWDEPQHF,TGTGCCAGCACCAAAGGGGGATGGGACGAGCCCCAGCATTTT
TRBV4-1,.,few,TRBJ2-7,CASSQVLTESSYEQYF,TGCGCCAGCAGCCAAGTTCTAACAGAGAGCTCCTACGAGCAGTACTTC
TRBV5-1,.,.,TRBJ2-7,CASSLSGAPGEQYF,TGCGCCAGCAGCTTGTCAGGTGCCCCTGGCGAGCAGTACTTC
TRBV19,TRBD1,.,TRBJ1-5,CASRSPNRGRDNQPQHF,TGTGCCAGTAGATCACCGAACAGGGGTAGGGACAATCAGCCCCAGCATTTT
TRBV15,TRBD1,.,TRBJ2-7,CATSRDPGQAIYEQYF,TGTGCCACCAGCAGAGATCCGGGACAGGCGATCTACGAGCAGTACTTC
TRBV28,.,many,TRBJ1-4,CASSPAGGKHEKLFF,TGTGCCAGCAGTCCTGCGGGGGGGAAACATGAAAAACTGTTTTTT
TRBV19,TRBD1,.,TRBJ2-7,CASRSGGRSYEQYF,TGTGCCAGTAGGTCAGGGGGACGCTCCTACGAGCAGTACTTC
TRBV5-1,.,.,TRBJ2-7,CASSLLQDSRSDEQYF,TGCGCCAGCAGCTTGCTTCAGGACAGTCGCTCGGACGAGCAGTACTTC
TRBV5-3,.,.,TRBJ1-2,CARSFPYWGYTF,TGTGCCAGAAGCTTTCCCTATTGGGGCTACACCTTC
TRBV28,TRBD2,.,TRBJ2-7,CASTTWGTSGRMYEQYF,TGTGCCAGCACTACCTGGGGGACTAGCGGGAGAATGTACGAGCAGTACTTC
TRBV2,TRBD1,once,TRBJ2-7,CASQGQELYEQYF,TGTGCCAGCCAGGGACAGGAACTATACGAGCAGTACTTC
TRBV12-3/TRBV12-4,.,once,TRBJ1-2,CASSSGQTYGYTF,TGTGCCAGCAGTTCCGGACAGACCTATGGCTACACCTTC
TRBV10-3,TRBD2,few,TRBJ2-3,CASGSGNTDTQYF,TGTGCCAGCGGGAGCGGGAATACAGATACGCAGTATTTT
TRBV5-1,.,.,TRBJ2-3,CASSLGRAEDTQYF,TGCGCCAGCAGCTTGGGCAGGGCTGAAGATACGCAGTATTTT
TRBV3-1/TRBV3-2,.,.,TRBJ1-5,CASSQDWGVQPQHF,TGTGCCAGCAGCCAAGATTGGGGGGTTCAGCCCCAGCATTTT
TRBV3-1/TRBV3-2,.,.,TRBJ1-1,CASSPVAVGPDGGTAFF,TGTGCCAGCAGCCCAGTCGCGGTCGGACCGGATGGGGGGACAGCTTTCTTT
TRBV7-2,.,.,TRBJ1-6,CASSFRTVGPPLHF,TGTGCCAGCAGCTTCCGGACAGTTGGCCCACCCCTCCACTTT
TRBV27,.,.,TRBJ2-3,CASKGGGYSPSTDTQYF,TGTGCCAGCAAAGGAGGAGGCTATTCGCCTAGCACAGATACGCAGTATTTT
TRBV9,TRBD1,.,TRBJ2-7,CASSAHRQGALHEQYF,TGTGCCAGCAGCGCCCATCGACAGGGGGCGCTACACGAGCAGTACTTC
TRBV6-4,TRBD1,once,TRBJ1-2,CASSEGQFPYGYTF,TGTGCCAGCAGTGAGGGACAGTTTCCCTATGGCTACACCTTC
TRBV4-1,.,many,TRBJ1-2,CASSRPDYGYTF,TGCGCCAGCAGCCGCCCGGACTATGGCTACACCTTC
TRBV25-1,TRBD2,.,TRBJ2-1,CASSYLGTSGTVNEQFF,TGTGCCAGCAGTTACTTAGGGACTAGCGGGACAGTGAATGAGCAATTCTTC
TRBV19,.,once,TRBJ2-6,CASSPLSGANVLTF,TGTGCCAGTAGTCCCTTATCTGGGGCCAACGTCCTGACTTTC
TRBV24-1,.,.,TRBJ1-6,CATSDGYGNSPLHF,TGTGCCACCAGTGACGGGTATGGGAATTCACCCCTCCACTTT
TRBV19,TRBD1,few,TRBJ1-2,CASSGGYGYTF,TGTGCCAGTTCAGGGGGTTATGGCTACACCTTC
TRBV15,.,.,TRBJ2-7,CATSRGQFPYEQYF,TGTGCCACCAGCAGAGGGCAGTTCCCCTACGAGCAGTACTTC
TRBV6-1,.,.,TRBJ2-3,CASSAKAVTSTDTQYF,TGTGCCAGCAGTGCTAAAGCGGTGACTAGCACAGATACGCAGTATTTT
TRBV24-1,TRBD1,.,TRBJ1-5,CATTDRGQDGRQPQHF,TGTGCCACCACCGATCGGGGACAGGATGGCCGTCAGCCCCAGCATTTT
TRBV7-2,.,.,TRBJ2-3,CASSLGSGSRNTQYF,TGTGCCAGCAGCTTAGGCTCAGGATCCCGGAATACGCAGTATTTT
TRBV2,.,once,TRBJ1-3,CASSEIRVRGNTIYF,TGTGCCAGCAGTGAAATCAGGGTGCGTGGAAACACCATATATTTT
TRBV6-5,.,.,TRBJ2-7,CASSYDRAYEQYF,TGTGCCAGCAGTTACGACAGAGCCTACGAGCAGTACTTC
TRBV11-2,.,.,TRBJ2-5,CASSLDSEETQYF,TGTGCCAGCAGCTTAGATAGTGAAGAGACCCAGTACTTC